This TCR beta chain was recovered during a study of radiotherapy plus CTLA-4 blockade in lung cancer. Study results and limitations: The study found tumor-derived TCR clones expanded in blood after radiotherapy plus ipilimumab.

Focal radiation plus CTLA-4 blockade with ipilimumab was administered to patients who had chemo-refractory metastatic non-small-cell lung cancer. Sequencing was performed with immunoSEQ multiplex PCR; in TCRdb, only in-frame clones are kept and a portion is missing. The sample lists approximately 40,000 clones; 86% were seen once. This CDR3 comprises 15 residues. Germline V lookup: CDR1 LNHNV, CDR2 YYDKDF (reference sequence). Trimming stripped 1 base from V and 0 bases from J, with 8 bases between. As regards this clone: The antigen remains undetermined.

V gene TRBV15 combines with J gene TRBJ2-3, with D possibly being TRBD1 (6 bases). The material sequenced was peripheral blood, taken from a patient treated with radiotherapy plus ipilimumab. The source is a human donor with non-small cell lung cancer whose response to radiotherapy plus ipilimumab could not be evaluated. CDR3 residues: CATSRGTDSTDTQYF. In nucleotides, the CDR3 is TGTGCCACCAGCAGAGGGACAGATAGCACAGATACGCAGTATTTT.